This passage covers 5 T cell receptor beta chains from one sample sequenced in a study of human versus mouse CDR3 diversity and MHC coevolution. Produced via immunoSEQ multiplex PCR; TCRdb's table is partial and in-frame only. The table includes about 77,000 clones, 92% detected once. Material: naive CD4+ T cells from blood. Subset noted: CD45RO-negative CD62L-positive naive CD4 T cells. The source is a person aged 30-69 years in good health.

J is TRBJ1-5 and V is TRBV7-2; 7 bases map to TRBD1. Germline CDR1 reads SGHTA; CDR2 reads FQGNSA. J lost 0 bases, V lost 4 bases, and 3 bases had no gene match. The CDR3 length is 15 residues. CDR3 region: CASSSGDSSNQPQHF. In DNA form, the CDR3 reads TGTGCCAGCAGCTCCGGGGACAGTAGCAATCAGCCCCAGCATTTT.

This chain links TRBV25-1 with TRBJ1-2, with D tentatively TRBD1 (6 bases). The V end lost 3 bases, the J end lost 2 bases, and 7 bases lay between the germline ends. The germline gives CDR1 MGHDK, CDR2 SYGVNS. The CDR3 consists of 13 residues. This chain's CDR3 is CASSDQGNYGYTF. CDR3 nucleotides: TGTGCCAGCAGTGACCAGGGGAACTATGGCTACACCTTC.

The chain couples TRBV2 to TRBJ2-3; 7 bases are a match to TRBD1. CDR1 and CDR2 (germline): SNHLY, FYNNEI. The V and J ends lost 3 bases and 1 base, in that order; junction bases with no gene match: 1. The CDR3 covers 14 residues. The CDR3 reads CASSEGTGTDTQYF. CDR3 in DNA: TGTGCCAGCAGTGAGGGGACAGGCACAGATACGCAGTATTTT.

The V and J genes are TRBV21-1 and TRBJ2-5; TRBD1, the D gene given by the table, was not confirmed from the DNA. TRBV21-1 is recorded as a pseudogene. The CDR3 consists of 18 residues. The CDR3 loop is CASSSQKSDRGRGETQYF. The CDR3 coding sequence is TGTGCCAGCAGCAGCCAAAAATCGGACAGGGGGCGGGGAGAGACCCAGTACTTC.

The V call is TRBV19, the J call TRBJ2-2, with 10 bases lining up with TRBD2. Per the germline V gene, CDR1 is LNHDA and CDR2 is SQIVND (reference sequence). Trimming at V came to 4 bases and at J to 6 bases, leaving 5 bases not matched to a gene. The CDR3 runs 15 residues. The CDR3 nucleotides are TGTGCCAGTAGTACGAGCGGACTAGCGGCCGGGGAGCTGTTTTTT. Translating it yields CASSTSGLAAGELFF. Variable domain in full (rest from reference TRBV19 and TRBJ2-2): DGGITQSPKYLFRKEGQNVTLSCEQNLNHDAMYWYRQDPGQGLRLIYYSQIVNDFQKGDIAEGYSVSREKKESFPLTVTSAQKNPTAFYLCASSTSGLAAGELFFGEGSRLTVL.